Listed here are 18 T cell receptor beta chains from one sample, sequenced in a study of CD8 T cells in Susac syndrome. Reverse transcription of roughly 0.45 to 1 ug RNA was carried out with random hexamers. TCRdb independently ran MiXCR on the immunoSEQ multiplex PCR reads; one entry per CDR3 protein. The repertoire consists of 25,000 to 35,000 distinct CDR3 sequences, with 94% occurring once and the leading ten covering roughly 0.28%. The sequenced sample was CD8+ T cells from PBMCs. The source is a human donor in good health.

The chain recombines TRBV29-1 with TRBJ2-4; 8 bases align to TRBD1. The CDR3 spans 14 residues. After removal of 6 bases from V and 5 bases from J, the junction contained 9 bases not matched to a gene. The germline CDR1 and CDR2 sequences are SQVTM and ANQGSEA. The CDR3 DNA is TGCAGCGTCTCGAAACAGGGGGATCAAAACATTCAGTACTTC. Translating gives CSVSKQGDQNIQYF.

This rearrangement joins TRBV19 to TRBJ1-1; D call uncertain. Germline CDR1 LNHDA, CDR2 SQIVND (reference sequence). The V and J ends lost 6 bases and 8 bases respectively, with 22 bases between them. This CDR3 is 15 amino acids long. The DNA for the CDR3 is TGTGCCAGTAGCTTCCTATACATCTCTGAGGACGAAGCTTTCTTT. Amino acid sequence: CASSFLYISEDEAFF. Full variable domain (rest looked up from reference TRBV19 and TRBJ1-1): DGGITQSPKYLFRKEGQNVTLSCEQNLNHDAMYWYRQDPGQGLRLIYYSQIVNDFQKGDIAEGYSVSREKKESFPLTVTSAQKNPTAFYLCASSFLYISEDEAFFGQGTRLTVV.

This chain joins TRBV7-2 and TRBJ2-7; possibly TRBD2 for D (7 bases). CDR1 is SGHTA, CDR2 FQGNSA, per germline. V lost 5 bases to trimming and J lost 0 bases, with 17 bases between them. The length of the CDR3 is 16 residues. CDR3 region: CASSQIGGETSYEQYF. Written as DNA, the CDR3 is TGTGCCAGCAGCCAAATAGGGGGGGAGACCTCCTACGAGCAGTACTTC.

The chain carries TRBV11-2 and TRBJ2-7; 11 nucleotides align to TRBD1. CDR1 is SGHAT, CDR2 FQNNGV, per germline. CDR3 length: 14 amino acids. V was pared by 3 bases and J by 5 bases, with 3 bases of the junction left unmatched. For the CDR3, the DNA is TGTGCCAGCAGCTTGGACAGGGGGCGACACGAGCAGTACTTC. It yields the protein CASSLDRGRHEQYF.

V and J are TRBV20-1 and TRBJ2-1; the match to TRBD2 covers 8 bases. The CDR3 totals 12 residues. Per the germline V gene, CDR1 is DFQATT and CDR2 is SNEGSKA (reference sequence). V dropped 0 bases and J dropped 12; count of bases not matched to a gene: 4. The chain's CDR3 is CSARESLAAQFF. In nucleotides, the CDR3 is TGCAGTGCTAGAGAATCACTAGCGGCGCAGTTCTTC.

This chain joins TRBV2 and TRBJ2-3, with unresolved D. This CDR3 is 15 amino acids long. The V and J ends lost 3 bases and 6 bases respectively, with 16 bases between them. Per the germline V gene, CDR1 is SNHLY and CDR2 is FYNNEI. The CDR3 is CASSEWTELPDTQYF. CDR3 nucleotide sequence: TGTGCCAGCAGTGAGTGGACGGAATTGCCGGATACGCAGTATTTT.

This clonotype showed up just once. One end of the junction varies from germline; a read error may be responsible. The rearrangement uses TRBV4-3 and TRBJ1-2, with 9 bases matching TRBD1. Germline V gene data show CDR1 as LGHNA and CDR2 as YSLEER. The CDR3 spans 15 residues. The CDR3 loop reads CASRQETGGDYGYTF. DNA for the CDR3: TGCGCCAGCAGACAAGAGACAGGGGGTGACTATGGCTACACCTTC.

V is TRBV5-5 and J is TRBJ2-5; the D gene could be TRBD1 or TRBD2 (5 bases each). The CDR3 is made up of 13 amino acids. Germline CDR1 is SGHKS and CDR2 is YYEKEE (reference sequence). The V end was cut by 6 bases, the J end by 3 bases, with 12 bases between. The CDR3 region has the DNA TGTGCCAGCACCCCGGGGCTTGAAGAGACCCAGTACTTC. Protein: CASTPGLEETQYF.

Only one count was recorded for this clonotype. This rearrangement joins TRBV7-9 to TRBJ2-5; D is perhaps TRBD1 (5 bases). Per germline, CDR1 SEHNR and CDR2 FQNEAQ (reference sequence). This CDR3 contains 17 residues. Trimming left V 0 bases short and J 2 bases short, with 16 bases between. The CDR3 coding sequence is TGTGCCAGCAGCTTAGCGCGTCTTGTTAGACAGCAAGAGACCCAGTACTTC. Protein: CASSLARLVRQQETQYF.

The chain joins TRBV29-1 to TRBJ2-3; TRBD2 matches 11 bases. The CDR3 covers 13 residues. Germline assignment: CDR1 SQVTM and CDR2 ANQGSEA. The V and J ends lost 7 bases and 3 bases, in that order; junction bases with no gene match: 3. The CDR3 loop is CSELAGGTDTQYF. The CDR3 DNA sequence: TGCAGCGAGTTAGCGGGGGGGACAGATACGCAGTATTTT.

The chain links TRBV7-2 to TRBJ1-2; 11 nucleotides match TRBD1. With V trimmed by 5 bases and J by 7 bases, 6 bases remained unmatched. CDR1 SGHTA and CDR2 FQGNSA come from the germline V gene. The CDR3 totals 14 residues. CDR3 sequence: CASSPGQGVRGYTF. DNA of the CDR3: TGTGCCAGCAGCCCGGGACAGGGGGTTCGTGGCTACACCTTC.

This chain joins TRBV12-3 or TRBV12-4 and TRBJ2-5; TRBD2 might be the D (5 bases). This CDR3 region has 11 residues. Trimming stripped 6 bases from V and 7 bases from J, with 9 bases between. The CDR3 DNA reads as TGTGCCAGCAGCCCTGGACTGACCCAGTACTTC. It codes for CASSPGLTQYF.

V is TRBV5-4 and J is TRBJ1-1; the D gene is possibly TRBD1 (6 bases). Trimming cost V 1 base and J 5 bases, with 9 bases left between them. Germline loops: CDR1 SGHNT, CDR2 YYREEE (reference sequence). This CDR3 comprises 13 residues. The CDR3 spells CASSLSRGTEAFF. For the CDR3, the DNA is TGTGCCAGCAGCTTGAGTAGGGGGACTGAAGCTTTCTTT.

In its sample, this clonotype was seen a few times. CDR3 amino acids: CASSPGGNTEAFF. CDR3 DNA sequence: TGTGCCAGCAGTCCCGGGGGGAACACTGAAGCTTTCTTT. This sequence joins TRBV27 and TRBJ1-1; TRBD1 might be the D (5 bases). The V end was cut by 5 bases, the J end by 1 base, with 8 bases between. Germline V gives CDR1 MNHEY, CDR2 SMNVEV (reference sequence). The CDR3 length is 13 residues.

V and J are TRBV11-2 and TRBJ1-1; 7 nucleotides align to TRBD1. J lost 2 bases, V lost 6 bases, and 9 bases had no gene match. CDR1 is SGHAT and CDR2 is FQNNGV in the germline V gene. This CDR3 is 15 amino acids long. This CDR3 reads CASRGAGGANTEAFF. The DNA for the CDR3 is TGTGCCAGCAGAGGCGCAGGGGGGGCCAACACTGAAGCTTTCTTT.

The genes are TRBV12-5 and TRBJ2-7; D is possibly TRBD2 (6 bases). Germline V gives CDR1 LGHNT, CDR2 FRNRAP. The CDR3 covers 13 residues. Trimming shortened V by 6 bases and J by 4 bases, and 13 bases separated the two germline ends. CDR3 sequence: CASGRDSEYEQYF. The DNA for the CDR3 is TGTGCTAGTGGGAGGGACTCAGAGTACGAGCAGTACTTC.

The rearrangement joins TRBV4-3 to TRBJ2-1; D gene unclear. Trimming stripped 4 bases from V and 0 bases from J, with 10 bases between. This CDR3 is 15 amino acids long. The germline CDR1 and CDR2 sequences are LGHNA and YSLEER. The CDR3 nucleotides are TGCGCCAGCAGCCTAGGGCGTCTCTCCTACAATGAGCAGTTCTTC. Translated, it gives CASSLGRLSYNEQFF.

This CDR3 reads CASSPGLEGETQYF. As DNA, the CDR3 is TGTGCCAGCTCACCCGGACTAGAAGGAGAGACCCAGTACTTC. The chain is built from TRBV18 and TRBJ2-5, with TRBD2 matching over 7 bases. CDR3 size: 14 residues. Germline CDR1 and CDR2: KGHSH and LQKENI. With 3 bases clipped from V and 4 bases from J, the junction kept 5 bases outside the gene matches.